One sample yielded the 21 T cell receptor beta chains listed below, sequenced in a study of T cell responses to AZD1222 COVID-19 vaccine. Here immunoSEQ multiplex PCR was the method, and the copy in TCRdb shows in-frame clones only, minus some. Of 160,000 or so clones in the sample, about 90% are singletons; the top ten hold around 2%. Here the sequenced sample was peripheral blood, taken on day 0 of AZD1222 vaccination. These receptors all stem from an adult in good health.

This clone was counted between two and nine times. The CDR3 coding sequence is TGTGCCAGCAGCGTTACAGGGGATGAAGCTTTCTTT. Protein product: CASSVTGDEAFF. The chain couples TRBV2 to TRBJ1-1, with TRBD1 matching 7 bases. Looked up from germline, CDR1 is SNHLY and CDR2 is FYNNEI. V was clipped by 6 bases and J by 7 bases; unmatched bases: 5. The CDR3 length is 12 residues.

This sequence joins TRBV30 and TRBJ1-5; the match to TRBD1 covers 10 bases. V lost 3 bases, J lost 7 bases, and 9 bases stayed unmatched. Per the germline V gene, CDR1 is GTSNPN and CDR2 is SVGIG (reference sequence). The CDR3 has 15 amino acids. CDR3 DNA: TGTGCCTGGAGCAATTTCCGGGACAGGGGACAGCCCCAGCATTTT. Protein: CAWSNFRDRGQPQHF.

This rearrangement joins TRBV9 to TRBJ2-5; maybe TRBD2 (6 bases). The CDR3 totals 14 residues. Germline V lookup: CDR1 SGDLS, CDR2 YYNGEE. V lost 1 base and J 7 bases, leaving 14 bases between the germline ends. In DNA form, the CDR3 reads TGTGCCAGCAGCGTAACCCCCTTGGAGGGGACCCAGTACTTC. This translates into CASSVTPLEGTQYF.

The chain carries TRBV28 and TRBJ1-1, with D perhaps matching TRBD1 (6 bases). The CDR3 has 12 amino acids. In germline, CDR1 is MDHEN, CDR2 SYDVKM. V was pared by 2 bases and J by 7 bases, with 8 bases between. The CDR3 spells CASSLGGREAFF. The CDR3 DNA follows: TGTGCCAGCAGTTTAGGGGGGCGTGAAGCTTTCTTT.

The rearrangement uses TRBV7-8 and TRBJ1-6; no clear D. Germline loops: CDR1 SGHVS, CDR2 FQNEAQ. This CDR3 region has 14 residues. V was pared by 7 bases and J by 5 bases, with 12 bases between. Written as DNA, the CDR3 is TGTGCCAGCATGCCGGGTCATCATAATTCACCCCTCCACTTT. As protein: CASMPGHHNSPLHF.

The chain uses TRBV29-1 and TRBJ1-1, with 9 bases matching TRBD1. With 7 bases clipped from V and 1 base from J, the junction kept 1 base outside the gene matches. From germline, CDR1 is SQVTM and CDR2 ANQGSEA. The CDR3 sequence is 12 residues long. CDR3 DNA: TGCAGCGGGGGACAGGGGAACACTGAAGCTTTCTTT. The encoded protein is CSGGQGNTEAFF.

The V and J genes are TRBV5-4 and TRBJ1-3; the D gene is possibly TRBD1 (6 bases). V gave up 4 bases and J gave up 4 bases, with 21 bases separating them. CDR1 and CDR2 from the germline V gene are SGHNT and YYREEE (reference sequence). The CDR3 contains 17 residues. CDR3 in DNA: TGTGCCAGCAGCCTCCTAAGGGGGTCATTTACAGGAAACACCATATATTTT. The encoded protein is CASSLLRGSFTGNTIYF.

The chain recombines TRBV5-1 with TRBJ1-2, with 7 bases identical to TRBD1. CDR1 is SGHRS, CDR2 YFSETQ, per germline. With 2 bases clipped from V and 2 bases from J, the junction kept 15 bases outside the gene matches. This CDR3 has 18 amino acids. DNA for the CDR3: TGCGCCAGCAGCTTAACCGGGACAGCTACGGGGCGCAACTATGGCTACACCTTC. Encoded protein: CASSLTGTATGRNYGYTF.

This chain joins TRBV5-4 and TRBJ1-4, with TRBD1 matching 8 bases. Unmatched junction bases numbered 8, after V lost 3 bases and J lost 10 bases. Germline CDR1 SGHNT, CDR2 YYREEE (reference sequence). This CDR3 region has 14 residues. The DNA for the CDR3 is TGTGCCAGCAGCTCTGGACAGGGTTCGACAAAACTGTTTTTT. Residues: CASSSGQGSTKLFF.

With regard to this clone: At the DNA level, this CDR3 is encoded by other sequences in the same sample as well. This CDR3 is CASSFSGNTIYF. The CDR3 nucleotides read TGTGCCAGCAGTTTTTCTGGAAACACCATATATTTT. The rearrangement joins TRBV28 to TRBJ1-3; D is ambiguous. Deletions cut 3 bases from V and 1 base from J, with 1 base between. The CDR3 contains 12 residues. Germline V lookup: CDR1 MDHEN, CDR2 SYDVKM.

The rearrangement joins TRBV24-1 to TRBJ2-5; 8 bases are a match to TRBD2. The germline V gene has CDR1 KGHDR and CDR2 SFDVKD. This CDR3 spans 18 amino acids. Trimming at V came to 2 bases and at J to 2 bases, leaving 12 bases not matched to a gene. The CDR3, as DNA: TGTGCCACCAGTGATTCGGGGGGGCTCGGAAACAAACAAGAGACCCAGTACTTC. It is translated as CATSDSGGLGNKQETQYF.

This clone showed up just a few times. Other DNA sequences within the sample encode an identical CDR3. J is TRBJ1-2 and V is TRBV4-3; possibly TRBD1 for D (6 bases). CDR1 LGHNA and CDR2 YSLEER come from the germline V gene. CDR3 size: 14 residues. The V end was cut by 0 bases, the J end by 1 base, with 6 bases between. CDR3 in amino acids: CASSQDRGNYGYTF. In DNA form, the CDR3 reads TGCGCCAGCAGCCAAGACAGGGGTAACTATGGCTACACCTTC.

V gene TRBV19 combines with J gene TRBJ1-5; D unclear. There are 16 residues in the CDR3. Looked up from germline, CDR1 is LNHDA and CDR2 is SQIVND (reference sequence). V was clipped by 3 bases and J by 4 bases, with 16 bases between them. DNA of the CDR3: TGTGCCAGTAGTATTTTGTCCGGACTTGGGAATCAGCCCCAGCATTTT. It codes for CASSILSGLGNQPQHF.

This chain joins TRBV28 and TRBJ1-2, with D hard to call. The germline V gene encodes CDR1 MDHEN and CDR2 SYDVKM. There are 15 residues in the CDR3. Trimming took 3 bases from V and 1 from J, leaving 12 bases between them. The CDR3 nucleotides are TGTGCCAGCAGTTTCAGAGGGCCTCTTAACTATGGCTACACCTTC. It encodes CASSFRGPLNYGYTF.

The chain joins TRBV6-2 or TRBV6-3 to TRBJ2-2; 7 nucleotides align to TRBD1. The CDR3 is 14 residues long. Per germline, CDR1 MNHEY and CDR2 SVGEGT. The J segment lost 5 bases and the V segment lost 5 bases, leaving 5 bases of the junction unmatched. In DNA form, the CDR3 reads TGTGCCAGCAGTCTCACAGGGGAAACCGGGGAGCTGTTTTTT. This gives the protein CASSLTGETGELFF.

This clone was counted a single time. The CDR3 DNA reads as TGTGCCAGCAGCCCTCAGGGGCTAGGGGAAGAGCAGTACTTC. As protein: CASSPQGLGEEQYF. V and J are TRBV7-2 and TRBJ2-7, with D perhaps matching TRBD1 (6 bases). Germline V gene sequence: CDR1 SGHTA, CDR2 FQGNSA. CDR3 size: 14 residues. With 5 bases removed from V and 7 bases from J, the gap between germline ends came to 18 bases.

The chain is built from TRBV5-4 and TRBJ1-1; D may be TRBD1 (6 bases). Trimming pared 1 base from V and 1 base from J, leaving 14 bases between. Germline V lookup: CDR1 SGHNT, CDR2 YYREEE (reference sequence). This CDR3 region has 16 residues. CDR3 nucleotides: TGTGCCAGCAGCTTGCCGGGGGCCCTGAAGAACACTGAAGCTTTCTTT. Encoded protein: CASSLPGALKNTEAFF.

The genes are TRBV13 and TRBJ2-1, with unresolved D. Germline V lookup: CDR1 PRHDT, CDR2 FYEKMQ (reference sequence). The CDR3 covers 12 residues. The V end was cut by 4 bases, the J end by 7 bases, with 8 bases between. DNA for the CDR3: TGTGCCAGCAGCTCCGGGTGGAATGAGCAGTTCTTC. Protein sequence: CASSSGWNEQFF.

This chain uses TRBV3-1 (or the pseudogene TRBV3-2) with TRBJ2-1, with 15 bases aligning to TRBD2. CDR3 length: 19 amino acids. Germline lookup yields CDR1 LGHDT and CDR2 YNNKEL (reference sequence). The J segment lost 3 bases and the V segment lost 1 base, leaving 7 bases of the junction unmatched. This CDR3 reads CASSQGRTSGRGDYNEQFF. The CDR3 nucleotides are TGTGCCAGCAGCCAAGGGCGGACTAGCGGGAGGGGTGACTACAATGAGCAGTTCTTC.

The V gene is TRBV7-2, the J gene TRBJ1-5; D is undetermined. The CDR3 has 14 amino acids. With 3 bases removed from V and 5 bases from J, the gap between germline ends came to 11 bases. Germline V lookup: CDR1 SGHTA, CDR2 FQGNSA. The CDR3 bases are TGTGCCAGCAGCTTTGACCCTGCGGATCAGCCCCAGCATTTT. This translates into CASSFDPADQPQHF.

The chain is built from TRBV5-6 and TRBJ1-1, with 7 nucleotides matching TRBD1. There are 15 residues in the CDR3. Germline CDR1 SGHDT, CDR2 YYEEEE. V lost 5 bases, J lost 4 bases, and 11 bases stayed unmatched. The CDR3: CASSSTGRVATEAFF. CDR3 nucleotides: TGTGCCAGCAGTTCGACAGGGAGGGTTGCCACTGAAGCTTTCTTT. Based on the CDR3 plus reference TRBV5-6 and TRBJ1-1, the full variable domain is DAGVTQSPTHLIKTRGQQVTLRCSPKSGHDTVSWYQQALGQGPQFIFQYYEEEERQRGNFPDRFSGHQFPNYSSELNVNALLLGDSALYLCASSSTGRVATEAFFGQGTRLTVV.